Many counts were recorded for the clone carrying this T cell receptor beta chain. Its antigen is not known. From germline, CDR1 is MNHEY and CDR2 SVGEGT. The CDR3 sequence is 14 residues long. V lost 6 bases and J lost 4, with 16 bases in between. The record originates from a study of T cells in Graves' hyperthyroidism and ophthalmopathy. Using RNA transcripts as the source, TCR beta CDR3 regions were amplified. An initial round of RT-PCR targeting the TCR CDR3 relied on the HTBI primer set. MiXCR, applied by TCRdb to the multiplex PCR reads, yields one record per CDR3 protein. The data contain hundreds of thousands of distinct CDR3 sequences, 14% to 15% of them seen just once; the ten biggest clones take up about 3.9%. Findings of the study overall: Median prediction lead before ophthalmopathy onset was 6.5 months with the model. Ophthalmopathy was distinguished from stable hyperthyroidism by 13 V-J signatures.

The receptor was isolated from a woman in her thirties or forties with Graves' ophthalmopathy. The rearrangement joins TRBV6-2 or TRBV6-3 to TRBJ2-7, with D possibly matching TRBD2 (5 bases). Material for sequencing was blood. CDR3 amino acids: CASSWASLVYEQYF. The CDR3 nucleotides read TGTGCCAGCAGCTGGGCTAGCCTTGTTTACGAGCAGTACTTC.